The source of this T cell receptor (beta chain) is a study of blood T cell repertoires in COVID-19. The CDR3 is 13 residues long. Trimming removed 0 bases at V and 11 bases at J, with 13 bases between. The repertoire was sequenced with immunoSEQ multiplex PCR; TCRdb's copy has only in-frame clones and lacks some. The sample lists roughly 380,000 clones, about 88% occurring once. Seattle patient enrollment occurred during active infection, with longitudinal follow-up thereafter. The receptor was derived from a woman in her forties with COVID-19, enrolled during active disease. Sequenced material: peripheral blood. The chain has TRBV12-3 or TRBV12-4 and TRBJ1-1, with D unresolved. CDR3 coding DNA: TGTGCCAGCAGTTTAGCGATGGTCACGGTGGCTTTCTTT. It codes for CASSLAMVTVAFF.